The entry below describes one TCR beta chain. What it binds is unknown. Following extraction, RNA underwent reverse transcription to cDNA, which served as the sequencing template. Measured with immunoSEQ multiplex PCR; TCRdb has only the in-frame clones, and not every one. The table has about 200,000 clones, around 50% seen once; the top ten hold roughly 5.3%. These data belong to a study of CD8+ T cells in alopecia areata. General study findings and limits: Sharing of TCR sequences between patients (possibly for HLA-related reasons) was less clear than in mice. Normal skin's resident alphabeta T cells are sequenced alongside lesional scalp T cells. Affected lesional scalp, above all in alopecia totalis/universalis, was more clonal than normal scalp.

This CDR3 has 16 amino acids. Germline CDR1 and CDR2: SGHDT and YYEEEE. Trimming took off 3 bases at V and 0 bases at J, with 14 bases between the two ends. The genes are TRBV5-6 and TRBJ2-3; TRBD1 is a possible D gene (5 bases). This TCR was sampled from a human donor in good health. What was sequenced was CD8+ T cells sorted from blood. This CDR3 reads CASSWGRHSSTDTQYF. The CDR3 coding sequence is TGTGCCAGCAGCTGGGGCCGACACTCTAGCACAGATACGCAGTATTTT.